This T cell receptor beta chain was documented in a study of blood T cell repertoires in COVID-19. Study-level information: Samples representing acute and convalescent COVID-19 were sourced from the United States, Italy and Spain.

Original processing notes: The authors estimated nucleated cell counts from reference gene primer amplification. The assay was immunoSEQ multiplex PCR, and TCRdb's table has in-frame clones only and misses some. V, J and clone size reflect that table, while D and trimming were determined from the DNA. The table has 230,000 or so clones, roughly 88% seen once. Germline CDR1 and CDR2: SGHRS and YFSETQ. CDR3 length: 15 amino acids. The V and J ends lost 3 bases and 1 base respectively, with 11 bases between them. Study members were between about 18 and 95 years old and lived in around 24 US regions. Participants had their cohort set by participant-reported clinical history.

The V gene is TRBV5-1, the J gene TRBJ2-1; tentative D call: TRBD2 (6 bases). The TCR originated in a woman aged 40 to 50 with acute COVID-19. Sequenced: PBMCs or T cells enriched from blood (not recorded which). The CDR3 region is CASSSNSGSYNEQFF. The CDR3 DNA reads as TGCGCCAGCAGCTCGAATAGCGGATCCTACAATGAGCAGTTCTTC.